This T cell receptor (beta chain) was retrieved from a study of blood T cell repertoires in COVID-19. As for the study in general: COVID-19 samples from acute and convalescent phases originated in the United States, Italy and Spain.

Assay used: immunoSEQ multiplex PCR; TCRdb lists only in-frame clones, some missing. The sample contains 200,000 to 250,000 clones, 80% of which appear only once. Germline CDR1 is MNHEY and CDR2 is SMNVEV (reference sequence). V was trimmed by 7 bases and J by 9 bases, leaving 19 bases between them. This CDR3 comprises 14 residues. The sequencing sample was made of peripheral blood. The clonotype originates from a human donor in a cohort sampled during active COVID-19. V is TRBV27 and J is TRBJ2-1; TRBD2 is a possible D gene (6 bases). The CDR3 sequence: CASKRGNRVSEQFF. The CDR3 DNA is TGTGCCAGCAAGCGCGGGAATCGGGTTAGTGAGCAGTTCTTC.